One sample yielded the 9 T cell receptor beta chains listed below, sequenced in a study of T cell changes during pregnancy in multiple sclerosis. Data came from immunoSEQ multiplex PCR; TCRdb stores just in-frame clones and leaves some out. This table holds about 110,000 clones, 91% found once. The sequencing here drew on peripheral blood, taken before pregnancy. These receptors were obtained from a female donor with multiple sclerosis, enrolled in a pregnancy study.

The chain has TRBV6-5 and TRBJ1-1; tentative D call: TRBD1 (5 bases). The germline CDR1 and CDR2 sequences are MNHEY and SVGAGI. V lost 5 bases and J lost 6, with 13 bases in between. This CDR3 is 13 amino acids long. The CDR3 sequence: CASSIQVSAEAFF. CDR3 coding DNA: TGTGCCAGCAGTATACAGGTGAGCGCTGAAGCTTTCTTT.

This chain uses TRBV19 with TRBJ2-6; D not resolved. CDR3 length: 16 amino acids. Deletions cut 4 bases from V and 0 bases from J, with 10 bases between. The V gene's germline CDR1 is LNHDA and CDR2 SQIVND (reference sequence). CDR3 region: CASSTLPVSGANVLTF. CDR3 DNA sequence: TGTGCCAGTAGTACACTACCGGTCTCTGGGGCCAACGTCCTGACTTTC. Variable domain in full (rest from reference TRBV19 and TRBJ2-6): DGGITQSPKYLFRKEGQNVTLSCEQNLNHDAMYWYRQDPGQGLRLIYYSQIVNDFQKGDIAEGYSVSREKKESFPLTVTSAQKNPTAFYLCASSTLPVSGANVLTFGAGSRLTVL.

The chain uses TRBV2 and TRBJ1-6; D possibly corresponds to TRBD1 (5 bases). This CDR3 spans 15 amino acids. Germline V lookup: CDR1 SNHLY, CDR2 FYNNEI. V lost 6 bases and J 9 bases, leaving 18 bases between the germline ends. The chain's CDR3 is CASRISREGGSPLHF. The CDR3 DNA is TGTGCCAGCAGAATATCCAGGGAGGGAGGTTCACCCCTCCACTTT. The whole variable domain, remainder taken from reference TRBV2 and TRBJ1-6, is EPEVTQTPSHQVTQMGQEVILRCVPISNHLYFYWYRQILGQKVEFLVSFYNNEISEKSEIFDDQFSVERPDGSNFTLKIRSTKLEDSAMYFCASRISREGGSPLHFGNGTRLTVT.

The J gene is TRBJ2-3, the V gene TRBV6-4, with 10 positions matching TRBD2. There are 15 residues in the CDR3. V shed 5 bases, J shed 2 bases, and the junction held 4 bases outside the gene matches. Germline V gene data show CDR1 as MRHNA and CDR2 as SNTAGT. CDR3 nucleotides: TGTGCCAGCAGTTCTAGCGGGAGCATCACAGATACGCAGTATTTT. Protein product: CASSSSGSITDTQYF.

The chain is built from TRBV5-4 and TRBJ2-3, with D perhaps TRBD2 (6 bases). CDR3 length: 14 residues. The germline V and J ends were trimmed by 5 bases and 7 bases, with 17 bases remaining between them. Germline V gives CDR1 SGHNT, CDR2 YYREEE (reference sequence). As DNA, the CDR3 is TGTGCCAGCAGACCGACTAGAGAAGCGTATACGCAGTATTTT. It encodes CASRPTREAYTQYF.

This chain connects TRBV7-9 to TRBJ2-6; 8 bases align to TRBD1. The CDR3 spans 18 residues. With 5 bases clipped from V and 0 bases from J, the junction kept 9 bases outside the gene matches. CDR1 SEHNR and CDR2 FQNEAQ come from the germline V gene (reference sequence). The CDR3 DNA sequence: TGTGCCAGCAGCAGGCCGGGACAGGACCTCTCTGGGGCCAACGTCCTGACTTTC. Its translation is CASSRPGQDLSGANVLTF.

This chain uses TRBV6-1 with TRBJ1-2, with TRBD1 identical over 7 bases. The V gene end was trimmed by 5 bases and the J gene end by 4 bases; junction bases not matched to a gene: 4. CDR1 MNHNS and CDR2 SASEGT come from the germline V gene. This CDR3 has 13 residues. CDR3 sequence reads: CASSPGGGYGYTF. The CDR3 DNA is TGTGCCAGCAGTCCAGGGGGAGGCTATGGCTACACCTTC.

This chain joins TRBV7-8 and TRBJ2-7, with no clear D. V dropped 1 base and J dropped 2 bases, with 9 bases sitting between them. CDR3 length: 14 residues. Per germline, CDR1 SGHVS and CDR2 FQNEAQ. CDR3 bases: TGTGCCAGCAGCTTAGGAGGCTCCGCCTACGAGCAGTACTTC. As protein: CASSLGGSAYEQYF.

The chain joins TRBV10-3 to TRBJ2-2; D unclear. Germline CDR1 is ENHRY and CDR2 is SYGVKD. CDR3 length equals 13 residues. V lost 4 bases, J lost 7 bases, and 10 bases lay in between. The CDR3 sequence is CAISVRVIGELFF. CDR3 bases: TGTGCCATCAGTGTCCGGGTTATCGGGGAGCTGTTTTTT.